This TCR beta chain was captured in a study of regulatory T cells in long-lasting Graves disease. The length of the CDR3 is 14 residues. V was pared by 0 bases and J by 6 bases, with 9 bases between. The V gene's germline CDR1 is SEHNR and CDR2 FQNEAQ (reference sequence). The time point denotes: persistent/refractory GD, antithyroid drugs over 5 years with positive TRAb. PBMC-extracted RNA yielded the TCR library. Those enrolled as patients came out of an endocrinology department in Xi'an, China. Libraries of TCR beta came from iRepertoire HTBI primers plus Arm-PCR of CDR3 regions. MiXCR was run by TCRdb on the multiplex PCR reads, yielding one entry per CDR3 protein. The table records roughly 400,000 distinct CDR3 sequences, roughly 20% of them present only once.

The sample in question was peripheral blood mononuclear cells (PBMCs), obtained when the disease was refractory, from a patient treated with antithyroid drugs. The chain couples TRBV7-9 to TRBJ2-1; D is unclear. This receptor was taken from a female donor with Graves disease. CDR3 coding DNA: TGTGCCAGCAGCTTAGCGGGTAAATCCAATGAGCAGTTCTTC. Protein product: CASSLAGKSNEQFF.